A single sample is the source of the 8 T cell receptor beta chains below, sequenced in a study of blood T cell repertoires in COVID-19. TCRdb keeps only in-frame clones here, not all; method: immunoSEQ multiplex PCR. Of approximately 360,000 clones detected, around 92% appear once; the ten largest clones hold around 1.2%. Sequencing input: peripheral blood. These receptors all stem from a man aged 40-49 years with acute or convalescent COVID-19.

The chain carries TRBV18 and TRBJ2-7; D is perhaps TRBD2 (6 bases). Per the germline V gene, CDR1 is KGHSH and CDR2 is LQKENI. Trimming took off 3 bases at V and 6 bases at J, with 18 bases between the two ends. This CDR3 contains 15 residues. DNA for the CDR3: TGTGCCAGCTCACCGGAGTGGGACTGGCGTTCCGAGCAGTACTTC. It specifies CASSPEWDWRSEQYF.

The CDR3 bases are TGTGCCAGCAGTTTAATTGGGACAGGTTTGGTTGAGCAGTTCTTC. Protein sequence: CASSLIGTGLVEQFF. The chain joins TRBV27 to TRBJ2-1; TRBD1 agrees at 8 bases. The trim removed 2 bases at V and 9 bases at J, leaving 9 bases unmatched. The CDR3 is 15 residues long. Germline V gene lookup returns CDR1 MNHEY and CDR2 SMNVEV (reference sequence).

The chain uses TRBV19 and TRBJ1-2; D might be TRBD1 (5 bases). Between the trimmed V and J ends, which lost 3 bases and 13 bases, there was a span of 21 bases. The length of the CDR3 is 14 residues. Germline V gene data show CDR1 as LNHDA and CDR2 as SQIVND (reference sequence). DNA of the CDR3: TGTGCCAGTAGTATTCTGGGGGGGTCAGGGCAGAGCACCTTC. Translated, it gives CASSILGGSGQSTF. Using reference TRBV19 and TRBJ1-2 for the parts outside the CDR3, the full variable domain is DGGITQSPKYLFRKEGQNVTLSCEQNLNHDAMYWYRQDPGQGLRLIYYSQIVNDFQKGDIAEGYSVSREKKESFPLTVTSAQKNPTAFYLCASSILGGSGQSTFGSGTRLTVV.

This chain uses TRBV28 with TRBJ1-5; 9 bases agree with TRBD1. Trimming removed 2 bases from V and 9 bases from J; junction bases left unmatched: 14. From germline, CDR1 is MDHEN and CDR2 SYDVKM. The CDR3 extends over 17 amino acids. The DNA for the CDR3 is TGTGCCAGCAGTTTACGGTACAGGGGGCGTGATTTGCCGCCCCAGCATTTT. Protein product: CASSLRYRGRDLPPQHF.

This chain links TRBV10-3 with TRBJ1-5; TRBD1 matches at 8 bases. CDR3 length equals 17 residues. The V and J ends lost 6 bases and 6 bases, in that order; junction bases with no gene match: 16. The germline CDR1 and CDR2 sequences are ENHRY and SYGVKD. The CDR3 is CAISPDRGPPPIQPQHF. CDR3 coding DNA: TGTGCCATCAGCCCTGACAGGGGACCCCCTCCAATTCAGCCCCAGCATTTT.

The chain employs TRBV18 and TRBJ2-1; 8 bases are shared with TRBD2. Germline-derived CDR1 and CDR2 are KGHSH and LQKENI. The CDR3 extends over 14 amino acids. The V segment lost 6 bases and the J segment 7 bases; nucleotides outside the gene matches: 8. The CDR3: CASSPSGGMNEQFF. Here the CDR3 DNA reads TGTGCCAGCTCCCCCAGCGGGGGTATGAATGAGCAGTTCTTC.

The chain recombines TRBV5-4 with TRBJ2-1, with D possibly TRBD1 on 5 matching bases. Germline V gives CDR1 SGHNT, CDR2 YYREEE (reference sequence). V lost 7 bases to trimming and J lost 6 bases, with 8 bases between them. This CDR3 has 11 amino acids. CDR3 residues: CASHQGNEQFF. CDR3 in DNA: TGTGCCAGCCATCAGGGCAATGAGCAGTTCTTC.

The genes are TRBV18 and TRBJ1-4; unclear D gene. CDR3 length: 13 residues. Trimming took off 4 bases at V and 7 bases at J, with 10 bases between the two ends. Germline V gives CDR1 KGHSH, CDR2 LQKENI. As DNA, the CDR3 is TGTGCCAGCTCACGGGTCGACATTGAAAAACTGTTTTTT. It specifies CASSRVDIEKLFF. Combining the CDR3 with reference TRBV18 and TRBJ1-4 gives the whole variable domain NAGVMQNPRHLVRRRGQEARLRCSPMKGHSHVYWYRQLPEEGLKFMVYLQKENIIDESGMPKERFSAEFPKEGPSILRIQQVVRGDSAAYFCASSRVDIEKLFFGSGTQLSVL.